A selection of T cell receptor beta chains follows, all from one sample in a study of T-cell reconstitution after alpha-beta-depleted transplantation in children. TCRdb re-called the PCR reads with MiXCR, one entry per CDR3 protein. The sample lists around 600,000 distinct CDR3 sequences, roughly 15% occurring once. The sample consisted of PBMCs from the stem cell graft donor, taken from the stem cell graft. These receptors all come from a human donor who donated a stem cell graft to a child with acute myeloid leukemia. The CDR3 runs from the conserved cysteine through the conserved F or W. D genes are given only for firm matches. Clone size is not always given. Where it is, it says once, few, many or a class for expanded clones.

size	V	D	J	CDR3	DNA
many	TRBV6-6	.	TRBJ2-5	CASRSLETQYF	TGTGCCAGTCGGTCCCTGGAGACCCAGTACTTC
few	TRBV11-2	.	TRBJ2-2	CASSLRGQGVTGELFF	TGTGCCAGCAGCTTACGAGGCCAAGGGGTAACCGGGGAGCTGTTTTTT
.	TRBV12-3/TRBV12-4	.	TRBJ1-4	CASSSPVGGRGEKLFF	TGTGCCAGCAGCTCCCCTGTAGGTGGACGGGGCGAAAAACTGTTTTTT
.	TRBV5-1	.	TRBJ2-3	CASSLDGEVTADTQYF	TGCGCCAGCAGCTTGGACGGGGAGGTTACGGCAGATACGCAGTATTTT
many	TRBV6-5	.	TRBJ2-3	CASSYSWVGLDTQYF	TGTGCCAGCAGTTACTCCTGGGTCGGGTTAGATACGCAGTATTTT
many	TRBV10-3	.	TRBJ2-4	CAISAQDKNIQYF	TGTGCCATCTCCGCGCAGGACAAAAACATTCAGTACTTC
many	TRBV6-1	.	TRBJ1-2	CASSEAGSARAIDYGYTF	TGTGCCAGCAGTGAAGCGGGGTCGGCCAGGGCCATCGACTATGGCTACACCTTC
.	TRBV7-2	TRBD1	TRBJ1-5	CASSVDRGGQPQHF	TGTGCCAGCAGCGTAGACAGGGGCGGTCAGCCCCAGCATTTT
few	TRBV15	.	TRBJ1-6	CATRPQGGNSPLHF	TGTGCCACCAGGCCACAGGGTGGGAATTCACCCCTCCACTTT
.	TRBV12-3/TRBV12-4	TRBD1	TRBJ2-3	CASSFTGGMADTQYF	TGTGCCAGCAGCTTTACAGGGGGCATGGCAGATACGCAGTATTTT
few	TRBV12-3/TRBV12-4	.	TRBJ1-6	CASSPTRGNNSPLHF	TGTGCCAGCAGCCCGACGAGGGGGAATAATTCACCCCTCCACTTT
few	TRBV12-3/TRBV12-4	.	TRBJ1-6	CASSPIRVDSPLHF	TGTGCCAGCAGTCCAATCAGGGTGGATTCACCCCTCCACTTT
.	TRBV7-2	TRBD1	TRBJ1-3	CASSLTGTVSGNTIYF	TGTGCCAGCAGCTTAACGGGGACAGTCTCTGGAAACACCATATATTTT
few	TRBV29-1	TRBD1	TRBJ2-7	CSVADRGYEYF	TGCAGCGTTGCGGACAGGGGGTATGAGTACTTC
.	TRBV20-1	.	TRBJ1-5	CSAQGGANNQPQHF	TGCAGTGCTCAAGGGGGGGCGAACAATCAGCCCCAGCATTTT
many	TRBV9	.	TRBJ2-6	CASSVEGSGANVLTF	TGTGCCAGCAGCGTTGAAGGATCTGGGGCCAACGTCCTGACTTTC
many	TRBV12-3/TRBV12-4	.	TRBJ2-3	CASTLGWGTDTQYF	TGTGCCAGCACCCTAGGATGGGGCACAGATACGCAGTATTTT
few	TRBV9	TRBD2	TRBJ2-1	CASSVDGLAGNEQFF	TGTGCCAGCAGCGTAGACGGGCTAGCGGGCAATGAGCAGTTCTTC
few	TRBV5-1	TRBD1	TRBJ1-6	CASSLGQGNQSPLHF	TGCGCCAGCAGCTTGGGACAGGGGAATCAATCACCCCTCCACTTT
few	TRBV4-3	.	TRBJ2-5	CASSQVRSGETQYF	TGCGCCAGCAGCCAAGTCCGCAGTGGGGAGACCCAGTACTTC
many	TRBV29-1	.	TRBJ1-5	CSVRQGGFNQPQHF	TGCAGCGTTAGGCAGGGCGGTTTCAATCAGCCCCAGCATTTT
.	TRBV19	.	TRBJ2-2	CASSGGSGSAGELFF	TGTGCCAGTAGTGGGGGATCGGGGTCGGCCGGGGAGCTGTTTTTT
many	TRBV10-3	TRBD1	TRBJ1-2	CAIKGTGRREGGYTF	TGTGCCATCAAGGGGACAGGCCGACGAGAGGGTGGCTACACCTTC
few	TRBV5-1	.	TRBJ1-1	CASSHGTSIITEAFF	TGCGCCAGCAGCCACGGGACAAGTATTATCACTGAAGCTTTCTTT
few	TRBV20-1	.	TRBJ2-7	CSAREGHEQYF	TGCAGTGCTCGAGAGGGGCATGAGCAGTACTTC
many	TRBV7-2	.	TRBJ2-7	CASSLAQGMDEQYF	TGTGCCAGCAGCTTAGCACAGGGTATGGACGAGCAGTACTTC
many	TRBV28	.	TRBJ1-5	CASSSYNQPQHF	TGTGCCAGCAGTTCTTACAATCAGCCCCAGCATTTT
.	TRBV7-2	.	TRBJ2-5	CASSSTGGLRERQYF	TGTGCCAGCAGCTCCACAGGAGGCCTTAGGGAGCGCCAGTACTTC
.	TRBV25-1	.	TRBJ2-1	CASSDHGRDEQFF	TGTGCCAGCAGTGACCACGGGCGGGATGAGCAGTTCTTC
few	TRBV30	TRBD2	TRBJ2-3	CAWNRGGEDTQYF	TGTGCCTGGAATCGGGGGGGGGAGGATACGCAGTATTTT
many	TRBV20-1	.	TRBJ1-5	CSARRAGQPQHF	TGCAGTGCTAGAAGGGCTGGACAGCCCCAGCATTTT
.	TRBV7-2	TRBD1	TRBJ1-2	CASSLDGTGTNYGYTF	TGTGCCAGCAGCTTAGACGGGACAGGGACTAACTATGGCTACACCTTC